Sequencing of this TCR beta chain was carried out in a study of T cell responses to AZD1222 COVID-19 vaccine. This clone was found a few times. Its antigen is not identified. Study-level points and caveats: It was only a handful of AZD1222 recipients who were seropositive at baseline. Spike-specific TCR repertoires showed rising breadth and depth after two AZD1222 doses. It should be noted that donors were predominantly white British and more often female, and clonal diversity was possibly underestimated.

Germline CDR1 and CDR2: MGHRA and YSYEKL. Deletions cut 4 bases from V and 1 base from J, with 13 bases between. CDR3 length: 15 amino acids. Data came from immunoSEQ multiplex PCR; TCRdb stores just in-frame clones and leaves some out. The profile shows roughly 120,000 clones, around 90% of them singletons. The starting material was peripheral blood, obtained 28 days after the second AZD1222 dose. The clonotype was recovered from an adult who received the AZD1222 COVID-19 vaccine. This chain joins TRBV4-1 and TRBJ1-1, with D possibly TRBD1 on 5 matching bases. CDR3 loop: CASSLRAGENTEAFF. The CDR3 region has the DNA TGCGCCAGCAGCCTACGAGCGGGGGAGAACACTGAAGCTTTCTTT.